The clone carrying this T cell receptor beta chain appeared a few times. The antigen is unknown. The data are from a study of glioma-infiltrating T cells after dendritic cell vaccination. General study findings and limits: TCR clonality showed no direct relationship with survival.

The J segment lost 2 bases and the V segment lost 2 bases, leaving 4 bases of the junction unmatched. Germline lookup yields CDR1 SGHNT and CDR2 YYREEE (reference sequence). CDR3 length equals 15 residues. None of the glioblastoma patients had an isocitrate dehydrogenase mutation. TCRB CDR3 was amplified from 2 ug genomic DNA or less. Profiled with immunoSEQ multiplex PCR; TCRdb holds only in-frame clones, not every one. The table has fewer than 110,000 clones, 81% seen once. This sample comprised blood, obtained before dendritic cell vaccination. This clonotype was sampled from a human donor with glioblastoma. This chain uses TRBV5-4 with TRBJ2-5; 9 nucleotides agree with TRBD2. The CDR3 loop reads CASSFGLAGQETQYF. Written as DNA, the CDR3 is TGTGCCAGCAGCTTTGGCCTAGCGGGGCAAGAGACCCAGTACTTC.